This T cell receptor beta chain was sequenced in a study of CD8+CD57+ T cells in acquired aplastic anemia. Study in general: The mean DNA yield obtained from sorted CD4+ and CD8+ cells came to approximately 3.2 ug. An average of about 9.8 million reads for CD4+ cells was obtained from healthy donors. General study results and limits: The study identified under 30 CD8+ CDR3 sequences shared by patients and controls. Researchers reported that CD8+ Simpson's diversity was not significantly different in patients versus controls.

At least ten counts were recorded for this clonotype. The antigen is not known. The CDR3 is 14 amino acids. The ends were cut back, 1 base at V and 4 bases at J, with 10 bases in the middle. Germline values: CDR1 MNHNS, CDR2 SASEGT. Both TCR beta VDJ combination and CDR3 sequence profiling were carried out. Genomic DNA was the template for this profiling. TCRdb used MiXCR to reprocess the reads, holding one entry per CDR3 protein. Among 60,000 or so distinct CDR3 sequences listed, about 56% were seen once. Sequences were obtained from sorted CD4+, CD8+, or CD8+CD57+ T cells (not recorded which) from PBMCs. This sequence originates from a human donor in good health, serving as a control. The chain is built from TRBV6-1 and TRBJ1-2; D is unresolved. CDR3 coding DNA: TGTGCCAGCAGTGAAGGGGGATGGGGCTATGGCTACACCTTC. Its translation is CASSEGGWGYGYTF.